This TCR beta chain was documented in a study of radiation and T cells in renal cell carcinoma. Study findings and constraints: From baseline, blood top tumor clonotypes peaked at 2 weeks post-radiation.

Sequencing used immunoSEQ multiplex PCR; TCRdb keeps in-frame clones, though not all of them. The repertoire has 150,000 or so clones, approximately 90% of them found once; the top ten carry about 4.3%. As to time point: baseline pretreatment blood. Treatment noted: 15 Gy SBRT to primary tumor, nephrectomy 4 weeks later. Clear cell pathology was present in this patient's renal cell carcinoma. CDR3 length: 16 residues. CDR1 SGDLS and CDR2 YYNGEE come from the germline V gene. V was cut by 0 bases and J by 2 bases, with 13 bases left in between. On this clone: Its matching antigen is unknown.

The sequence derives from a woman in her seventies with renal cell carcinoma. The chain uses TRBV9 and TRBJ2-3; the D call may be TRBD1 or TRBD2 (5 bases each). Sequencing was performed on blood, taken from a patient whose treatment included radiotherapy and nephrectomy. The CDR3 DNA follows: TGTGCCAGCAGCGTAGCTCTGGGGGTTCACACAGATACGCAGTATTTT. Encoded protein: CASSVALGVHTDTQYF.